One sample yielded the 12 T cell receptor beta chains listed below, sequenced in a study of breast tumors, draining lymph nodes, adjacent tissues. One entry per CDR3 protein, called by TCRdb with MiXCR from the multiplex PCR reads. The sample contains roughly 100,000 distinct CDR3 sequences, about 30% of which appear only once. Samples came from axillary lymph nodes draining the breast cancer. What was sequenced was axillary lymph node tissue. Receptor source: a female donor with breast cancer. Some clones in this sample may be carry-over from other donors' samples.

The sample holds many counts of this clonotype. The chain employs TRBV6-5 and TRBJ1-2; TRBD1 might be the D (6 bases). Germline V gene lookup returns CDR1 MNHEY and CDR2 SVGAGI. V lost 5 bases to trimming and J lost 8 bases, with 12 bases between them. This CDR3 is 12 amino acids long. The CDR3: CASSATGHGYTF. CDR3 DNA: TGTGCCAGCAGTGCCACAGGGCACGGCTACACCTTC.

About this clonotype itself: The germline gene is not matched at one end of the junction; a read error may be the cause. The chain is built from TRBV9 and TRBJ1-6; weak D call: TRBD1 (5 bases). Per the germline V gene, CDR1 is SGDLS and CDR2 is YYNGEE. The CDR3 totals 14 residues. This CDR3 is CASRFGDADSPLHF. CDR3 sequence (DNA): TGTGCCAGCAGGTTTGGGGACGCGGATTCGCCCCTCCACTTT.

This chain connects TRBV5-5 to TRBJ1-6; the D gene is possibly TRBD1 (5 bases). Germline V gives CDR1 SGHKS, CDR2 YYEKEE (reference sequence). Trimming stripped 3 bases from V and 12 bases from J, with 7 bases between. The CDR3 covers 11 residues. CDR3 bases: TGTGCCAGCAGCTCAGGGAGACCCCTCCACTTT. Its protein is CASSSGRPLHF. Variable domain in full (rest from reference TRBV5-5 and TRBJ1-6): DAGVTQSPTHLIKTRGQQVTLRCSPISGHKSVSWYQQVLGQGPQFIFQYYEKEERGRGNFPDRFSARQFPNYSSELNVNALLLGDSALYLCASSSGRPLHFGNGTRLTVT.

The chain links TRBV12-3 or TRBV12-4 to TRBJ1-1; TRBD1 matches at 7 bases. The CDR3 extends over 15 amino acids. The ends lost 3 bases at V and 5 bases at J; junction bases unmatched: 9. As DNA, the CDR3 is TGTGCCAGCAGTTTTGGAGGGGGCTCCAGTACTGAAGCTTTCTTT. It encodes CASSFGGGSSTEAFF.

In the case of this clonotype: A read error may account for a junction end that differs from germline. This sequence joins TRBV20-1 and TRBJ2-7; TRBD2 matches 7 bases. Germline values: CDR1 DFQATT, CDR2 SNEGSKA (reference sequence). The CDR3 totals 14 residues. The CDR3: CSATHQRGAYEKYF. CDR3 coding DNA: TGCAGTGCTACCCATCAGCGGGGTGCCTACGAGAAGTACTTC.

The rearrangement joins TRBV27 to TRBJ1-1, with a possible D match to TRBD1 (5 bases). Trimming left V 5 bases short and J 0 bases short, with 19 bases between. Germline assignment: CDR1 MNHEY and CDR2 SMNVEV (reference sequence). The CDR3 extends over 17 amino acids. CDR3 in DNA: TGTGCCAGCAGTCCCCGCCGCGGGGCCTTCATGAACACTGAAGCTTTCTTT. Amino acid sequence: CASSPRRGAFMNTEAFF.

The chain links TRBV28 to TRBJ1-4, with D possibly matching TRBD1 (5 bases). V was clipped by 6 bases and J by 1 base, with 18 bases between them. Germline V lookup: CDR1 MDHEN, CDR2 SYDVKM. This CDR3 region has 17 residues. As DNA, the CDR3 is TGTGCCAGCAGGACCGGGGGGGGAGGGAGAACTAATGAAAAACTGTTTTTT. Its protein is CASRTGGGGRTNEKLFF.

To note about this clonotype: A clone one base away is much larger, so this may be a read error. The chain couples TRBV20-1 to TRBJ2-7; 7 bases map to TRBD1. The CDR3 consists of 13 residues. The germline gives CDR1 DFQATT, CDR2 SNEGSKA (reference sequence). This CDR3 reads CSVGLRQGYAQYF. Here the CDR3 DNA reads TGCAGTGTTGGTCTGAGACAGGGCTACGCGCAGTACTTC.

This clonotype was detected many times. A much larger clone is a single base away; this may be a read error. Without the conserved terminal phenylalanine or tryptophan, this CDR3 likely stems from a read error. The V call is TRBV9, the J call TRBJ2-6; D is ambiguous. Germline V gives CDR1 SGDLS, CDR2 YYNGEE. CDR3 length: 13 residues. V was pared by 4 bases and J by 0 bases, with 2 bases between. In DNA, the CDR3 is TGTGCCAGCAGCTCCTCTGGGGCCAACGTCCTGACTTCC. As protein: CASSSSGANVLTS.

Ten or more counts support this clonotype. This chain joins TRBV6-5 and TRBJ2-7, with D maybe TRBD2 (7 bases). From germline, CDR1 is MNHEY and CDR2 SVGAGI. Trimming took off 0 bases at V and 6 bases at J, with 18 bases between the two ends. The CDR3 loop spans 16 amino acids. For the CDR3, the DNA is TGTGCCAGCAGTTACTCGCTAGCGCTAGGGGGGGGCGAGCAGTACTTC. Translating it yields CASSYSLALGGGEQYF.

This clonotype was recorded at least ten times. The genes are TRBV13 and TRBJ1-2; D is unresolved. The CDR3 is made up of 15 amino acids. Trimming took off 5 bases at V and 0 bases at J, with 13 bases between the two ends. Looked up from germline, CDR1 is PRHDT and CDR2 is FYEKMQ (reference sequence). CDR3 DNA sequence: TGTGCCAGCAGCACTCGACACCAGACTAACTATGGCTACACCTTC. Protein: CASSTRHQTNYGYTF.

This clonotype was counted many times. V usage is TRBV20-1 and J usage is TRBJ2-7; no clear D. V lost 5 bases and J 5 bases, leaving 7 bases between the germline ends. CDR1 and CDR2 (germline): DFQATT, SNEGSKA (reference sequence). The CDR3 has 10 amino acids. The CDR3 loop reads CSALGNEQYF. CDR3 DNA: TGCAGTGCTCTTGGGAACGAGCAGTACTTC.